This T cell receptor (beta chain) was captured by sequencing in a study of blood T cell repertoires in COVID-19. At the level of the study: Researchers got acute and convalescent COVID-19 samples from the United States, Italy and Spain. The analysed material was cDNA or gDNA that came from T cells, B-cell-depleted T cells, or PBMCs.

The germline V gene encodes CDR1 SNHLY and CDR2 FYNNEI. V lost 8 bases to trimming and J lost 6 bases, with 17 bases between them. The CDR3 runs to 14 residues. Original methodology: Amplification with reference gene primers provided the estimates of nucleated cell counts. The data were produced by immunoSEQ multiplex PCR, yet TCRdb's version contains in-frame clones alone and is incomplete. Clone size and the V and J calls come from that table; the DNA yielded D and trimming. The table includes about 250,000 clones, around nine tenths detected once. Sequencing input: peripheral blood. This TCR was sampled from a woman between 55 and 75 years old who had recovered from COVID-19. The V call is TRBV2, the J call TRBJ1-5; D is possibly TRBD1 (6 bases). CDR3 residues: CASDRGTVSQPQHF. In DNA form, the CDR3 reads TGTGCCAGCGATAGGGGGACCGTAAGTCAGCCCCAGCATTTT.